One and the same sample provided the 18 T cell receptor beta chains below, sequenced in a study of T cells after yellow fever vaccination. From the 5' RACE reads, TCRdb called clonotypes with MiXCR, one entry per CDR3 protein. The profile shows approximately 340,000 distinct CDR3 sequences, 8.7% of them singletons. This specimen was PBMCs, taken on the day of the first yellow fever vaccination. The receptor set was obtained from a man aged 18 to 30 who received the YFV17D yellow fever vaccine.

This clonotype was counted only a few times. The genes are TRBV5-1 and TRBJ2-1, with 12 bases lining up with TRBD1. The trim removed 4 bases at V and 9 bases at J, leaving 14 bases unmatched. CDR1 and CDR2 (germline): SGHRS, YFSETQ. This CDR3 contains 17 residues. The CDR3 region has the DNA TGCGCCAGCAGCGCCCTCACGGGACAGGGGGCCCAGAGTGAGCAGTTCTTC. Protein: CASSALTGQGAQSEQFF. The full variable domain, in which reference TRBV5-1 and TRBJ2-1 provide the parts outside the CDR3, is KAGVTQTPRYLIKTRGQQVTLSCSPISGHRSVSWYQQTPGQGLQFLFEYFSETQRNKGNFPGRFSGRQFSNSRSEMNVSTLELGDSALYLCASSALTGQGAQSEQFFGPGTRLTVL.

This clonotype came up many times. The chain links TRBV10-1 to TRBJ2-2; 8 bases map to TRBD1. The J segment lost 7 bases and the V segment lost 2 bases, leaving 6 bases of the junction unmatched. The CDR3 has 15 amino acids. Germline values: CDR1 WNHNN, CDR2 SYGVQD (reference sequence). The CDR3 DNA reads TGCGCCAGCAGTGAGGTCAGGGGGCAGATCGGGGAGCTGTTTTTT. As protein: CASSEVRGQIGELFF.

This clonotype was seen more than once but under ten times. The chain links TRBV27 to TRBJ2-1, with 10 bases matching TRBD2. Trimming at V came to 1 base and at J to 0 bases, leaving 9 bases not matched to a gene. Germline CDR1 MNHEY, CDR2 SMNVEV (reference sequence). The CDR3 length is 19 residues. CDR3 protein: CASSLWSGGAWSSYNEQFF. The CDR3 DNA reads TGTGCCAGCAGTTTATGGAGCGGGGGGGCCTGGAGCTCCTACAATGAGCAGTTCTTC.

There are a few counts of this clonotype. The rearrangement joins TRBV15 to TRBJ2-6; D uncertain. CDR1 is LNHNV and CDR2 is YYDKDF in the germline V gene (reference sequence). The CDR3 totals 16 residues. The germline V and J ends were trimmed by 0 bases and 5 bases, with 11 bases remaining between them. CDR3 region: CATSRESPFRANVLTF. Here the CDR3 DNA reads TGTGCCACCAGCAGAGAAAGTCCCTTCAGGGCCAACGTCCTGACTTTC.

The J gene is TRBJ1-4, the V gene TRBV4-2, with D unclear. The length of the CDR3 is 16 residues. V lost 4 bases to trimming and J lost 0 bases, with 12 bases between them. Germline-derived CDR1 and CDR2 are LGHNA and YNFKEQ. DNA of the CDR3: TGTGCCAGCAGCCCAAGGACGGCTTCAACTAATGAAAAACTGTTTTTT. Protein product: CASSPRTASTNEKLFF.

The chain joins TRBV7-1 to TRBJ1-2; D gene unclear. TRBV7-1 is labeled an ORF, and its function is uncertain. Trimming took off 3 bases at V and 9 bases at J, with 14 bases between the two ends. The CDR3 is made up of 13 amino acids. CDR3 loop: CASSSELTRSYTF. CDR3 bases: TGTGCCAGCAGCTCCGAACTTACACGAAGCTACACCTTC.

J is TRBJ1-2 and V is TRBV7-2; 8 bases line up with TRBD1. The trim removed 5 bases at V and 8 bases at J, leaving 16 bases unmatched. Germline CDR1 SGHTA, CDR2 FQGNSA. The CDR3 contains 16 residues. The CDR3 bases are TGTGCCAGCAGCCCATGGACAGGGCAGAATCTGGGAGGCTACACCTTC. It is translated as CASSPWTGQNLGGYTF.

In its sample, this clonotype was seen many times. CDR3 loop: CASSLGPDNEQFF. CDR3 coding DNA: TGTGCCAGCAGCTTGGGGCCCGACAATGAGCAGTTCTTC. This chain connects TRBV5-4 to TRBJ2-1; unclear D gene. Germline V lookup: CDR1 SGHNT, CDR2 YYREEE (reference sequence). The CDR3 contains 13 residues. V was clipped by 0 bases and J by 5 bases, with 6 bases between them.

The chain is built from TRBV7-2 and TRBJ2-5, with 8 bases lining up with TRBD2. CDR3 size: 19 residues. Germline V gene lookup returns CDR1 SGHTA and CDR2 FQGNSA. The J segment lost 1 base and the V segment lost 0 bases, leaving 13 bases of the junction unmatched. CDR3 in amino acids: CASSLAFVGIAGSQETQYF. The CDR3 DNA reads TGTGCCAGCAGCTTAGCGTTTGTCGGAATAGCGGGGAGCCAAGAGACCCAGTACTTC.

This clonotype appeared a few times. The chain joins TRBV6-5 to TRBJ1-5, with TRBD1 matching over 7 bases. There are 17 residues in the CDR3. The junction had 9 bases not matched to a gene; V was cut back by 2 bases and J by 2 bases. CDR1 and CDR2 from the germline V gene are MNHEY and SVGAGI. The CDR3 DNA sequence: TGTGCCAGCAGTTACCCCTCGACAGGGAGAGGCAATCAGCCCCAGCATTTT. This sequence encodes CASSYPSTGRGNQPQHF.

This chain uses TRBV12-3 or TRBV12-4 with TRBJ1-6; possible D gene TRBD1, 6 bases. Trimming stripped 5 bases from V and 4 bases from J, with 18 bases between. The CDR3 totals 17 residues. The CDR3 DNA follows: TGTGCCAGCAGTCGAGCCCTACAGGGAGGGTATAATTCACCCCTCCACTTT. This codes for CASSRALQGGYNSPLHF.

The J gene is TRBJ1-5, the V gene TRBV27; TRBD1 agrees at 7 bases. The CDR3 sequence is 15 residues long. CDR1 is MNHEY, CDR2 SMNVEV, per germline (reference sequence). Trimming cost V 5 bases and J 7 bases; bases outside gene matches: 11. The CDR3 DNA reads TGTGCCAGCAGTCCCGACGTAGGGGGCAGCCAGCCCCAGCATTTT. It translates to CASSPDVGGSQPQHF.

V is TRBV7-9 and J is TRBJ2-3; no clear D gene. V was cut by 5 bases and J by 8 bases, with 14 bases left in between. The CDR3 has 13 residues. Germline values: CDR1 SEHNR, CDR2 FQNEAQ (reference sequence). The CDR3 loop reads CASSDAASFTQYF. As DNA, the CDR3 is TGTGCCAGCAGCGACGCAGCATCCTTTACGCAGTATTTT. The whole variable domain, remainder taken from reference TRBV7-9 and TRBJ2-3, is DTGVSQNPRHKITKRGQNVTFRCDPISEHNRLYWYRQTLGQGPEFLTYFQNEAQLEKSRLLSDRFSAERPKGSFSTLEIQRTEQGDSAMYLCASSDAASFTQYFGPGTRLTVL.

This clonotype was detected many times. The chain has TRBV24-1 and TRBJ1-2; TRBD1 agrees at 8 bases. The CDR3 has 14 residues. Germline V gene lookup returns CDR1 KGHDR and CDR2 SFDVKD. V shed 7 bases, J shed 0 bases, and the junction held 3 bases outside the gene matches. In DNA, the CDR3 is TGTGCCACCAGGCCGACAGGGGCTAACTATGGCTACACCTTC. This sequence encodes CATRPTGANYGYTF.

The sample holds a few counts of this clonotype. V usage is TRBV20-1 and J usage is TRBJ2-7; a weak D match, TRBD1 (6 bases). This CDR3 contains 12 residues. The V end was cut by 6 bases, the J end by 5 bases, with 14 bases between. Germline CDR1 reads DFQATT; CDR2 reads SNEGSKA (reference sequence). CDR3 in DNA: TGCAGTGCGGGGACATTCGCTGACGAGCAGTACTTC. Its translation is CSAGTFADEQYF.

There are a few counts of this clonotype. This chain connects TRBV10-3 to TRBJ2-1; D is uncertain. Looked up from germline, CDR1 is ENHRY and CDR2 is SYGVKD. The V end was cut by 8 bases, the J end by 0 bases, with 11 bases between. This CDR3 is 14 amino acids long. The CDR3 DNA sequence: TGTGCCATCGGGTCAGAGAGCTCCTACAATGAGCAGTTCTTC. It yields the protein CAIGSESSYNEQFF.

This clonotype was counted between two and nine times. The gene calls are TRBV29-1 and TRBJ2-3; D is uncertain. Germline V CDR1 and CDR2: SQVTM, ANQGSEA. Trimming took off 3 bases at V and 8 bases at J, with 0 bases between the two ends. The CDR3 covers 8 residues. The CDR3: CSVDTQYF. The CDR3 DNA reads TGCAGCGTTGATACGCAGTATTTT.

This clonotype has a single count. The chain combines TRBV4-1 with TRBJ1-5; unclear D gene. V gave up 3 bases and J gave up 0 bases, with 6 bases separating them. Germline V gives CDR1 MGHRA, CDR2 YSYEKL. CDR3 size: 14 residues. The CDR3 sequence is CASSQPDSNQPQHF. The DNA of the CDR3 is TGCGCCAGCAGCCAGCCTGATAGCAATCAGCCCCAGCATTTT.